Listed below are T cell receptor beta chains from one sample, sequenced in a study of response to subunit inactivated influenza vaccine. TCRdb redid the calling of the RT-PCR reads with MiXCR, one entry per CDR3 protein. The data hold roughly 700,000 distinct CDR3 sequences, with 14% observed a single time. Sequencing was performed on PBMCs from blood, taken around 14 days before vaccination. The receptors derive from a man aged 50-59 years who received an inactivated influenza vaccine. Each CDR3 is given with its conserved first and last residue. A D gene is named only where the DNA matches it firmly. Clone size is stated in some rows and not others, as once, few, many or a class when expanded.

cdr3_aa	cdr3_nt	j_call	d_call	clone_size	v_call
CASSLPRDRGTRPYEQYF	TGTGCCAGCAGTCTGCCCCGGGACAGGGGGACTAGACCCTACGAGCAGTACTTC	TRBJ2-7	TRBD1	few	TRBV28
CASSLLQGANQYF	TGTGCCAGCAGTTTACTCCAGGGGGCGAATCAGTACTTC	TRBJ2-5	TRBD1	.	TRBV27
CASIWTAQAEQFF	TGTGCCAGCATCTGGACGGCCCAGGCTGAGCAGTTCTTC	TRBJ2-1	.	.	TRBV12-3/TRBV12-4
CASREVMTSGRPTDTQYF	TGTGCCAGCAGAGAAGTCATGACTAGCGGGAGGCCCACAGATACGCAGTATTTT	TRBJ2-3	TRBD2	.	TRBV9
CASSLTGVNEQFF	TGTGCTAGCAGCCTGACAGGGGTAAATGAGCAGTTCTTC	TRBJ2-1	TRBD1	few	TRBV7-7
CASSQEEDNQETQYF	TGTGCCAGCAGCCAAGAGGAGGACAACCAAGAGACCCAGTACTTC	TRBJ2-5	.	few	TRBV4-2
CASSHSGVGNTIYF	TGCGCCAGCAGCCACTCAGGGGTTGGAAACACCATATATTTT	TRBJ1-3	.	.	TRBV4-3
CASTPGAFPYNEQFF	TGTGCCAGCACCCCGGGGGCTTTCCCCTACAATGAGCAGTTCTTC	TRBJ2-1	.	.	TRBV7-9
CASSRGEETQYF	TGTGCCAGTAGCAGGGGGGAAGAGACCCAGTACTTC	TRBJ2-5	.	many	TRBV2
CASSVQGLNPETQYF	TGTGCCAGCAGCGTACAGGGCCTGAACCCAGAGACCCAGTACTTC	TRBJ2-5	.	once	TRBV9
CASNKGGRMRSYNEQFF	TGTGCCAGCAACAAGGGGGGGAGAATGCGCTCCTACAATGAGCAGTTCTTC	TRBJ2-1	.	few	TRBV6-9
CASSGTGVHNEQFF	TGTGCCAGCAGCGGGACAGGGGTTCACAATGAGCAGTTCTTC	TRBJ2-1	TRBD1	.	TRBV12-3/TRBV12-4
CASSLTGPNEKLFF	TGTGCCAGCAGCCTTACAGGGCCCAATGAAAAACTGTTTTTT	TRBJ1-4	.	many	TRBV12-3/TRBV12-4
CAWRDNANYGYTF	TGTGCCTGGAGGGACAACGCTAACTATGGCTACACCTTC	TRBJ1-2	.	.	TRBV30
CASSLRGLAGRSSYNEQFF	TGTGCCAGCAGCTTAAGAGGACTAGCGGGGAGGAGCTCCTACAATGAGCAGTTCTTC	TRBJ2-1	TRBD2	few	TRBV11-2
CASSERTGVNQPQHF	TGTGCCAGCAGCGAAAGGACAGGAGTCAATCAGCCCCAGCATTTT	TRBJ1-5	TRBD1	few	TRBV11-2
CASAGESGPSYNEQFF	TGTGCCAGCGCAGGGGAGTCGGGGCCTTCCTACAATGAGCAGTTCTTC	TRBJ2-1	.	many	TRBV9
CASSLAGTGFWDEQFF	TGTGCCAGCAGTTTGGCTGGGACAGGGTTCTGGGATGAGCAGTTCTTC	TRBJ2-1	TRBD1	.	TRBV12-3/TRBV12-4
CASSHPRSYEQYF	TGTGCCAGCAGCCATCCCCGCTCCTACGAGCAGTACTTC	TRBJ2-7	.	few	TRBV3-1
CAISELAGGSSSYEQYF	TGTGCCATCAGTGAGCTAGCGGGAGGGTCTAGCTCCTACGAGCAGTACTTC	TRBJ2-7	TRBD2	few	TRBV10-3
CASSFGWQDIDTQYF	TGTGCCAGCAGCTTTGGTTGGCAGGACATAGATACGCAGTATTTT	TRBJ2-3	.	.	TRBV7-9
CASRRLAEYNEQFF	TGTGCCAGCAGACGACTAGCGGAATACAATGAGCAGTTCTTC	TRBJ2-1	TRBD2	.	TRBV6-2/TRBV6-3
CASSHLTGARTGTEAFF	TGTGCCAGCAGCCATCTGACAGGGGCTAGAACGGGCACTGAAGCTTTCTTT	TRBJ1-1	TRBD1	few	TRBV3-1